A selection of T cell receptor beta chains follows, all from one sample in a study of blood T cell repertoires in COVID-19. Assay: immunoSEQ multiplex PCR; the TCRdb copy retains only in-frame clones and omits some. This sample has hundreds of thousands of clones, with around 88% found just once. Sample: PBMCs or T cells enriched from blood (not recorded which). These receptors came from a woman aged 40 to 50 with acute COVID-19. The CDR3 runs from the conserved cysteine through the conserved F or W. The order of the fields is V gene, clone size, J gene, D gene, CDR3 protein, CDR3 DNA. The D gene is left open where the match is weak. Expanded clones are given a class, and other clones once, few, many or no size at all.

TRBV9	NA	TRBJ1-2	TRBD1	CASSPPTGGTGATGYGYTF	TGTGCCAGCAGCCCTCCCACAGGTGGGACAGGGGCTACGGGCTATGGCTACACCTTC
TRBV18	NA	TRBJ2-7	TRBD1	CASSPPGTGGEQYF	TGTGCCAGCTCACCACCGGGGACAGGGGGCGAGCAGTACTTC
TRBV30	NA	TRBJ1-2	NA	CAWSLGRVAYGYTF	TGTGCCTGGAGTTTGGGCAGGGTGGCCTATGGCTACACCTTC
TRBV28	NA	TRBJ1-1	NA	CASRKAGVTEAFF	TGTGCCAGCAGAAAGGCCGGAGTCACTGAAGCTTTCTTT
TRBV5-4	NA	TRBJ1-2	TRBD1	CASRTQTGRYGYTF	TGTGCCAGCAGAACGCAGACAGGGCGCTATGGCTACACCTTC
TRBV9	NA	TRBJ1-1	NA	CASSVDFGGGDEAFF	TGTGCCAGCAGCGTAGATTTTGGGGGCGGTGATGAAGCTTTCTTT
TRBV2	NA	TRBJ2-5	NA	CASIQGQNSETQYF	TGTGCCAGCATACAGGGACAAAATAGCGAGACCCAGTACTTC
TRBV12-3/TRBV12-4	once	TRBJ1-4	NA	CASSLQLGEKLFF	TGTGCCAGCAGTCTTCAACTTGGTGAAAAACTGTTTTTT
TRBV28	NA	TRBJ1-5	NA	CASSFLYQPQHF	TGTGCCAGCAGTTTCCTTTATCAGCCCCAGCATTTT
TRBV28	NA	TRBJ1-4	TRBD1	CATTGVSEKLFF	TGTGCCACGACAGGGGTCAGTGAAAAACTGTTTTTT
TRBV19	NA	TRBJ1-4	NA	CASSPTGPNEKLFF	TGTGCCAGTAGTCCAACAGGACCTAATGAAAAACTGTTTTTT
TRBV7-2	NA	TRBJ2-5	NA	CASSFFRVEETQYF	TGTGCCAGCAGCTTCTTCCGGGTAGAAGAGACCCAGTACTTC
TRBV4-1	once	TRBJ2-1	TRBD2	CASSLKGASGRAIEQFF	TGCGCCAGCAGCCTAAAGGGGGCTAGCGGGAGGGCCATTGAGCAGTTCTTC
TRBV24-1	NA	TRBJ2-5	NA	CATSDPQVQGGRETQYF	TGTGCCACCAGTGACCCCCAGGTACAGGGTGGCAGAGAGACCCAGTACTTC
TRBV2	NA	TRBJ1-1	TRBD1	CASVGQGRTEAFF	TGTGCCAGCGTTGGACAGGGAAGGACTGAAGCTTTCTTT
TRBV7-9	once	TRBJ1-1	TRBD1	CASSFPGTGYTEAFF	TGTGCCAGCAGCTTCCCTGGGACAGGGTACACTGAAGCTTTCTTT
TRBV11-2	NA	TRBJ2-5	NA	CASSLTSRETQYF	TGTGCCAGCAGCTTAACTAGCAGAGAGACCCAGTACTTC
TRBV19	NA	TRBJ1-1	NA	CASSINSRRATEAFF	TGTGCCAGTAGTATAAACAGTCGCAGGGCCACTGAAGCTTTCTTT
TRBV5-1	NA	TRBJ1-5	TRBD1	CASSSGPGQGTQPQHF	TGCGCCAGCAGCTCAGGCCCGGGACAGGGAACTCAGCCCCAGCATTTT
TRBV2	NA	TRBJ1-1	TRBD1	CASPIRDRGRNTEAFF	TGTGCCAGCCCCATCCGGGACAGGGGCAGGAACACTGAAGCTTTCTTT
TRBV6-1	NA	TRBJ2-4	NA	CASSEEWGGETKNIQYF	TGTGCCAGCAGTGAAGAGTGGGGGGGCGAGACCAAAAACATTCAGTACTTC
TRBV24-1	NA	TRBJ1-5	NA	CATKGNQPQHF	TGTGCCACCAAGGGGAATCAGCCCCAGCATTTT
TRBV4-1	NA	TRBJ2-1	TRBD2	CASSQALAGGRRGDEQFF	TGCGCCAGCAGCCAAGCGCTAGCGGGAGGGAGAAGAGGCGATGAGCAGTTCTTC
TRBV15	few	TRBJ1-3	NA	CATSRGKARSSGNTIYF	TGTGCCACCAGCAGAGGGAAGGCCCGGAGCTCTGGAAACACCATATATTTT
TRBV28	NA	TRBJ1-2	NA	CASTFFGGAGLGYTF	TGTGCCAGCACCTTTTTCGGGGGGGCGGGTTTAGGCTACACCTTC
TRBV7-6	NA	TRBJ1-5	TRBD1	CASSPGQAGNQPQHF	TGTGCCAGCAGCCCGGGACAGGCGGGCAATCAGCCCCAGCATTTT
TRBV12-3/TRBV12-4	NA	TRBJ2-4	NA	CASSLIRGDIQYF	TGTGCCAGCAGTTTAATCCGGGGAGACATTCAGTACTTC
TRBV10-3	NA	TRBJ1-2	TRBD1	CAISGQGVLYTF	TGTGCCATCAGTGGACAGGGGGTACTCTACACCTTC
TRBV10-3	NA	TRBJ2-1	TRBD2	CAISGPVSGRALLEQFF	TGTGCCATCAGTGGCCCTGTTAGCGGGAGGGCCTTATTGGAGCAGTTCTTC
TRBV9	once	TRBJ1-1	TRBD1	CASSVGQGNTEAFF	TGTGCCAGCAGCGTAGGACAGGGCAACACTGAAGCTTTCTTT
TRBV19	NA	TRBJ2-1	NA	CASSIGPGVVDEQFF	TGTGCCAGTAGTATAGGTCCGGGAGTGGTCGATGAGCAGTTCTTC
TRBV18	NA	TRBJ1-5	NA	CASSLLEGNQPQHF	TGTGCCAGCTCACTTCTGGAGGGGAATCAGCCCCAGCATTTT
TRBV7-2	once	TRBJ2-2	TRBD1	CASSLVGTDTGELFF	TGTGCCAGCAGCTTAGTAGGGACAGACACCGGGGAGCTGTTTTTT
TRBV4-1	NA	TRBJ2-1	TRBD2	CASSQDGGGTSYEQFF	TGCGCCAGCAGCCAAGATGGGGGCGGGACTAGCTATGAGCAGTTCTTC
TRBV21-1	NA	TRBJ2-1	NA	CAPKGQGLYNEQFF	TGTGCCCCCAAGGGACAGGGTCTCTACAATGAGCAGTTCTTC
TRBV5-4	NA	TRBJ1-1	NA	CASSLNTEAFF	TGTGCCAGCAGCCTTAACACTGAAGCTTTCTTT
TRBV18	NA	TRBJ2-5	TRBD2	CASSPSGGGETQYF	TGTGCCAGCTCACCATCCGGGGGAGGGGAGACCCAGTACTTC
TRBV18	once	TRBJ1-3	NA	CASSPILGGSSGNTIYF	TGTGCCAGCTCACCAATTCTCGGCGGTAGCTCTGGAAACACCATATATTTT
TRBV2	NA	TRBJ2-1	NA	CASRPAGIEEFF	TGTGCCAGCCGTCCGGCAGGGATCGAGGAGTTCTTC
TRBV30	NA	TRBJ1-1	NA	CAWSVGQGWVTEAFF	TGTGCCTGGAGTGTGGGACAAGGGTGGGTCACTGAAGCTTTCTTT
TRBV3-1/TRBV3-2	NA	TRBJ1-1	NA	CASSQGEWLWTEAFF	TGTGCCAGCAGCCAAGGAGAGTGGTTGTGGACTGAAGCTTTCTTT
TRBV5-6	few	TRBJ2-5	TRBD2	CASSLVRDYRQETQYF	TGTGCCAGCAGCTTGGTTCGGGACTACCGTCAAGAGACCCAGTACTTC
TRBV11-1	NA	TRBJ2-3	NA	CASSLEGHLTDTQYF	TGTGCCAGCAGCTTAGAGGGGCACCTCACAGATACGCAGTATTTT
TRBV21-1	NA	TRBJ1-5	NA	CATWDYQPQHF	TGTGCCACGTGGGACTATCAGCCCCAGCATTTT
TRBV4-1	NA	TRBJ2-1	NA	CASSQGTGPYNEQFF	TGCGCCAGCAGCCAAGGAACAGGGCCCTACAATGAGCAGTTCTTC
TRBV7-9	NA	TRBJ2-7	TRBD1	CASSPRDRAYEQYF	TGTGCCAGCAGCCCCCGGGACAGGGCCTACGAGCAGTACTTC
TRBV2	NA	TRBJ1-2	TRBD1	CASSNDRGRSYGYTF	TGTGCCAGCAGTAATGACAGGGGGCGAAGCTATGGCTACACCTTC
TRBV5-5	NA	TRBJ1-5	NA	CASSYGTGGLQPQHF	TGTGCCAGCAGCTATGGGACGGGGGGACTACAGCCCCAGCATTTT
TRBV18	NA	TRBJ2-1	NA	CASSPLQGIYNEQFF	TGTGCCAGCTCACCACTCCAGGGGATTTACAATGAGCAGTTCTTC
TRBV9	NA	TRBJ2-2	NA	CASRDSRGGNTGELFF	TGTGCCAGCAGGGATAGCAGGGGTGGAAACACCGGGGAGCTGTTTTTT
TRBV27	few	TRBJ1-2	TRBD1	CASSSRTGTIQGYTF	TGTGCCAGCAGTTCTAGGACAGGGACGATCCAAGGCTACACCTTC
TRBV7-9	once	TRBJ2-4	NA	CASQKEVWGAKNIQYF	TGTGCCAGCCAAAAAGAAGTTTGGGGCGCCAAAAACATTCAGTACTTC